The 20 T cell receptor beta chains presented below share a single source sample, sequenced in a study of regulatory dendritic cells for organ transplantation. The assay was immunoSEQ multiplex PCR, and TCRdb's table has in-frame clones only and misses some. The sample holds 34,000 or so clones, 85% to 90% seen once. The specimen was naive CD4+ T cells from blood. Subset reported: CD45RA+ naive T cells. These receptors came from a human donor in good health.

The rearrangement uses TRBV9 and TRBJ1-2; TRBD1 might be the D (6 bases). Germline CDR1 reads SGDLS; CDR2 reads YYNGEE. This CDR3 contains 14 residues. Trimming took 6 bases from V and 0 from J, leaving 12 bases between them. CDR3: CASNTGSPNYGYTF. DNA for the CDR3: TGTGCCAGCAATACAGGGAGTCCTAACTATGGCTACACCTTC.

The CDR3 spells CASSQSSVGAGNTEAFF. Written as DNA, the CDR3 is TGCGCCAGCAGCCAAAGTTCGGTCGGTGCGGGGAACACTGAAGCTTTCTTT. The genes are TRBV4-1 and TRBJ1-1; no definite D call. This CDR3 region has 17 residues. V shed 2 bases and J shed 1 base, with 17 bases lying between them. The germline gives CDR1 MGHRA, CDR2 YSYEKL.

This chain connects TRBV4-3 to TRBJ2-2; D possibly corresponds to TRBD2 (6 bases). V was cut by 1 base and J by 3 bases, with 12 bases left in between. The CDR3 length is 16 residues. Per germline, CDR1 LGHNA and CDR2 YSLEER. CDR3: CASSQVAGTDTGELFF. In nucleotides, the CDR3 is TGCGCCAGCAGCCAAGTCGCGGGGACGGACACCGGGGAGCTGTTTTTT.

In this sample, this clone turned up a few times. This chain uses TRBV7-9 with TRBJ1-2; D uncertain. The V end was cut by 5 bases, the J end by 4 bases, with 14 bases between. From germline, CDR1 is SEHNR and CDR2 FQNEAQ (reference sequence). The CDR3 has 14 residues. CDR3: CASSPEGSGYGYTF. DNA for the CDR3: TGTGCCAGCAGCCCGGAGGGCTCGGGCTATGGCTACACCTTC.

The rearrangement links TRBV2 to TRBJ1-3, with D perhaps matching TRBD1 (5 bases). Between the trimmed V and J ends, which lost 6 bases and 0 bases, there was a span of 12 bases. This CDR3 comprises 15 residues. Germline V gives CDR1 SNHLY, CDR2 FYNNEI. The CDR3 reads CASSVQGFSGNTIYF. The CDR3 DNA follows: TGTGCCAGCAGCGTTCAGGGTTTCTCTGGAAACACCATATATTTT.

This clone was detected only once. The chain couples TRBV28 to TRBJ2-1, with TRBD1 matching 9 bases. Germline V gene data show CDR1 as MDHEN and CDR2 as SYDVKM. V lost 4 bases, J lost 8 bases, and 9 bases stayed unmatched. This CDR3 has 15 residues. CDR3 nucleotides: TGTGCCAGCAGTTCCTCCGGGACAGGGTCCCATGAGCAGTTCTTC. It encodes CASSSSGTGSHEQFF.

The V call is TRBV6-6, the J call TRBJ1-5, with 7 bases aligning to TRBD1. J was trimmed by 4 bases and V by 8 bases; bases with no gene match: 5. The germline gives CDR1 MNHNY, CDR2 SVGAGI (reference sequence). CDR3 length equals 13 residues. CDR3: CASHRGPNQPQHF. CDR3 DNA sequence: TGTGCCAGCCACAGGGGCCCTAATCAGCCCCAGCATTTT.

The chain links TRBV7-9 to TRBJ2-3; weak D call: TRBD1 (6 bases). Germline V CDR1 and CDR2: SEHNR, FQNEAQ (reference sequence). The CDR3 totals 13 residues. V lost 8 bases and J 1 base, leaving 10 bases between the germline ends. CDR3 loop: CASGTLGTDTQYF. As DNA, the CDR3 is TGTGCCAGCGGGACATTAGGCACAGATACGCAGTATTTT.

This clone was detected only once. V gene TRBV6-5 combines with J gene TRBJ2-1; no clear D. The germline V gene has CDR1 MNHEY and CDR2 SVGAGI. The V gene lost 6 bases and the J gene lost 14 bases, with 17 bases spanning the gap. The CDR3 has 12 residues. The DNA for the CDR3 is TGTGCCAGCAGGTCTCTTTACGTAAAGGAGTTCTTC. Protein: CASRSLYVKEFF.

This chain connects TRBV6-5 to TRBJ2-7, with 7 positions matching TRBD1. CDR1 and CDR2 (germline): MNHEY, SVGAGI. The CDR3 is 15 residues long. After removal of 5 bases from V and 3 bases from J, the junction contained 10 bases not matched to a gene. The CDR3 region is CASSPPRDSYYEQYF. The CDR3 nucleotides are TGTGCCAGCAGTCCCCCCCGGGACAGCTACTACGAGCAGTACTTC.

The chain joins TRBV18 to TRBJ2-5; the D gene could be TRBD1 or TRBD2 (5 bases each). Germline loops: CDR1 KGHSH, CDR2 LQKENI. Deletions cut 2 bases from V and 2 bases from J, with 12 bases between. The CDR3 loop spans 15 amino acids. This chain's CDR3 is CASSPLPGRQETQYF. CDR3 nucleotides: TGTGCCAGCTCACCATTGCCGGGGCGGCAAGAGACCCAGTACTTC.

The V gene is TRBV30, the J gene TRBJ1-1; D remains unclear. V was trimmed by 4 bases and J by 3 bases, leaving 12 bases between them. The CDR3 loop spans 13 amino acids. Germline-derived CDR1 and CDR2 are GTSNPN and SVGIG (reference sequence). CDR3 in amino acids: CAWTSQLYTEAFF. As DNA, the CDR3 is TGTGCCTGGACTTCGCAGCTATACACTGAAGCTTTCTTT.

The rearrangement joins TRBV18 to TRBJ2-3; TRBD2 matches at 12 bases. The CDR3 spans 15 residues. Germline V gene data show CDR1 as KGHSH and CDR2 as LQKENI. V lost 3 bases to trimming and J lost 3 bases; unmatched junction nucleotides: 1. CDR3 nucleotide sequence: TGTGCCAGCTCACCGACTAGCGGGAGTACAGATACGCAGTATTTT. Encoded protein: CASSPTSGSTDTQYF. The full variable domain, rest sourced from reference TRBV18 and TRBJ2-3, is NAGVMQNPRHLVRRRGQEARLRCSPMKGHSHVYWYRQLPEEGLKFMVYLQKENIIDESGMPKERFSAEFPKEGPSILRIQQVVRGDSAAYFCASSPTSGSTDTQYFGPGTRLTVL.

CDR3 loop: CATSLRTGYEQYF. The CDR3, as DNA: TGTGCCACCAGCCTTCGGACAGGCTACGAGCAGTACTTC. This sequence joins TRBV15 and TRBJ2-7; 7 bases align to TRBD1. The ends lost 5 bases at V and 3 bases at J; junction bases unmatched: 4. Germline V lookup: CDR1 LNHNV, CDR2 YYDKDF (reference sequence). The CDR3 extends over 13 amino acids.

This chain joins TRBV30 and TRBJ2-3, with a possible D match to TRBD1 (5 bases). The germline V and J ends were trimmed by 5 bases and 5 bases, with 8 bases remaining between them. This CDR3 comprises 11 residues. CDR1 is GTSNPN, CDR2 SVGIG, per germline (reference sequence). The CDR3: CAWADRDTQYF. The CDR3 bases are TGTGCCTGGGCCGACAGAGATACGCAGTATTTT.

V gene TRBV25-1 combines with J gene TRBJ2-5; no definite D call. Germline assignment: CDR1 MGHDK and CDR2 SYGVNS. This CDR3 spans 11 amino acids. V dropped 4 bases and J dropped 4 bases, with 4 bases sitting between them. CDR3 nucleotides: TGTGCCAGCAGTGCTGCAGAGACCCAGTACTTC. Amino acid sequence: CASSAAETQYF. The complete variable domain, with remaining parts taken from reference TRBV25-1 and TRBJ2-5, reads EADIYQTPRYLVIGTGKKITLECSQTMGHDKMYWYQQDPGMELHLIHYSYGVNSTEKGDLSSESTVSRIRTEHFPLTLESARPSHTSQYLCASSAAETQYFGPGTRLLVL.

The genes are TRBV28 and TRBJ2-5; 10 bases match TRBD2. The CDR3 consists of 17 residues. The junction had 13 bases not matched to a gene; V was cut back by 4 bases and J by 5 bases. Per germline, CDR1 MDHEN and CDR2 SYDVKM. The CDR3 sequence is CASSSLTSGIPRETQYF. CDR3 nucleotide sequence: TGTGCCAGCAGTTCCCTAACTAGCGGGATCCCTAGGGAGACCCAGTACTTC.

The chain employs TRBV28 and TRBJ1-4, with unresolved D. This CDR3 is built from 22 residues. V lost 5 bases and J lost 0, with 31 bases in between. CDR1 is MDHEN, CDR2 SYDVKM, per germline. The CDR3 DNA follows: TGTGCCAGCAGTCCTAGCCCGGGCGGGTTGGAGGTAGTAGGGCCAACTAATGAAAAACTGTTTTTT. Protein sequence: CASSPSPGGLEVVGPTNEKLFF.

This clone was observed a single time. The chain employs TRBV6-1 and TRBJ1-5; weak D call: TRBD1 (6 bases). The V end was cut by 8 bases, the J end by 11 bases, with 16 bases between. The CDR3 length is 12 residues. The germline gives CDR1 MNHNS, CDR2 SASEGT. The CDR3 DNA sequence: TGTGCCAGCGTTTGGGGGCGGGAGGCCCAGCATTTT. It codes for CASVWGREAQHF.

The chain employs TRBV7-2 and TRBJ2-5; 9 bases map to TRBD2. V lost 5 bases, J lost 2 bases, and 9 bases stayed unmatched. Germline loops: CDR1 SGHTA, CDR2 FQGNSA. This CDR3 contains 16 residues. In nucleotides, the CDR3 is TGTGCCAGCAGCCGCAACAGACTAGCGGCACAAGAGACCCAGTACTTC. This translates into CASSRNRLAAQETQYF.